Following are 29 T cell receptor beta chains from one sample sequenced in a study of T cell responses to AZD1222 COVID-19 vaccine. Libraries were prepared by immunoSEQ multiplex PCR; TCRdb keeps only in-frame clonotypes and omits some of them. The data hold approximately 110,000 clones, with nearly 90% observed a single time. The sequencing here drew on peripheral blood, taken on day 0 of MenACWY control vaccination. The receptors derive from an adult in good health.

The chain carries TRBV7-2 and TRBJ1-2, with D uncertain. The CDR3 sequence is 12 residues long. The V gene's germline CDR1 is SGHTA and CDR2 FQGNSA. V was trimmed by 7 bases and J by 4 bases, leaving 10 bases between them. As DNA, the CDR3 is TGTGCCAGCACCTCGGAGGGCTATGGCTACACCTTC. Its protein product is CASTSEGYGYTF.

Comment on this clone: One end of the junction varies from germline; a read error may be responsible. The rearrangement links TRBV28 to TRBJ1-2; D is unclear. The germline gives CDR1 MDHEN, CDR2 SYDVKM. The length of the CDR3 is 12 residues. The CDR3: CASSLGSTATKF. The CDR3 DNA reads as TGTGCCAGCAGTTTGGGGTCGACCGCGACTAAGTTC.

The gene calls are TRBV28 and TRBJ2-1; no firm D call. V was cut by 1 base and J by 2 bases, with 9 bases left in between. Germline CDR1 reads MDHEN; CDR2 reads SYDVKM. CDR3 length: 15 amino acids. CDR3 sequence: CASSLLGGTYNEQFF. The DNA of the CDR3 is TGTGCCAGCAGTTTATTAGGCGGAACCTACAATGAGCAGTTCTTC.

The V gene is TRBV5-1, the J gene TRBJ2-7; D remains ambiguous. The CDR3 has 13 amino acids. Germline V gene data show CDR1 as SGHRS and CDR2 as YFSETQ. V was cut by 5 bases and J by 2 bases, with 11 bases left in between. The CDR3 protein is CASRYDVPYEQYF. CDR3 DNA sequence: TGCGCCAGCAGATACGACGTACCCTACGAGCAGTACTTC.

This sequence joins TRBV19 and TRBJ1-6; D remains unclear. This CDR3 has 14 residues. Germline assignment: CDR1 LNHDA and CDR2 SQIVND (reference sequence). V was pared by 3 bases and J by 13 bases, with 16 bases between. The CDR3 loop is CASSITGRANPLHF. CDR3 bases: TGTGCCAGTAGTATTACGGGTCGGGCGAATCCCCTCCACTTT. The full variable domain, completed using reference TRBV19 and TRBJ1-6, is DGGITQSPKYLFRKEGQNVTLSCEQNLNHDAMYWYRQDPGQGLRLIYYSQIVNDFQKGDIAEGYSVSREKKESFPLTVTSAQKNPTAFYLCASSITGRANPLHFGNGTRLTVT.

This clone has just one count. The rearrangement links TRBV2 to TRBJ2-1; D is perhaps TRBD2 (5 bases). Germline CDR1 is SNHLY and CDR2 is FYNNEI. Deletions cut 0 bases from V and 0 bases from J, with 6 bases between. The CDR3 sequence is 15 residues long. CDR3 sequence: CASSEAGVSYNEQFF. DNA for the CDR3: TGTGCCAGCAGTGAAGCCGGGGTCTCCTACAATGAGCAGTTCTTC.

The V gene is TRBV10-3, the J gene TRBJ1-1; D gene uncertain. There are 14 residues in the CDR3. The germline V gene encodes CDR1 ENHRY and CDR2 SYGVKD. Trimming stripped 6 bases from V and 4 bases from J, with 15 bases between. Here the CDR3 DNA reads TGTGCCATCAGAGAAACGCCCGGTGGCACTGAAGCTTTCTTT. This gives the protein CAIRETPGGTEAFF.

This clone has just one count. The chain couples TRBV28 to TRBJ1-4; D is possibly TRBD1 (5 bases). Germline V gene sequence: CDR1 MDHEN, CDR2 SYDVKM. The CDR3 totals 15 residues. Trimming left V 4 bases short and J 3 bases short, with 12 bases between. CDR3 DNA: TGTGCCAGCAGTTCTCGGGGCGAAGCTAATGAAAAACTGTTTTTT. This sequence encodes CASSSRGEANEKLFF.

This chain uses TRBV5-1 with TRBJ1-1; no clear D gene. The CDR3 is 16 residues long. Germline CDR1 reads SGHRS; CDR2 reads YFSETQ. Trimming stripped 3 bases from V and 3 bases from J, with 18 bases between. The CDR3 DNA reads TGCGCCAGCAGCTCGACCGGACCGGCGAGGGACACTGAAGCTTTCTTT. It is translated as CASSSTGPARDTEAFF.

The genes are TRBV5-6 and TRBJ2-7; D perhaps matches TRBD2 (6 bases). The CDR3 length is 12 residues. Germline CDR1 is SGHDT and CDR2 is YYEEEE. V was pared by 4 bases and J by 2 bases, with 7 bases between. CDR3 bases: TGTGCCAGCAGCACGGGGGCCTACGAGCAGTACTTC. This gives the protein CASSTGAYEQYF.

The V gene is TRBV9, the J gene TRBJ2-3, with D possibly matching TRBD2 (6 bases). The germline V gene encodes CDR1 SGDLS and CDR2 YYNGEE. The CDR3 is made up of 15 amino acids. V shed 1 base and J shed 4 bases, with 13 bases lying between them. The DNA for the CDR3 is TGTGCCAGCAGCGTAACGACGGGAGATGCAGATACGCAGTATTTT. Its protein product is CASSVTTGDADTQYF.

The J gene is TRBJ1-1, the V gene TRBV16, with D unclear. Per the germline V gene, CDR1 is KGHSY and CDR2 is FQNENV. The CDR3 runs 14 residues. V gave up 0 bases and J gave up 3 bases, with 8 bases separating them. CDR3 bases: TGTGCCAGCAGCCAATCAAGGGCGCACACTGAAGCTTTCTTT. Translated: CASSQSRAHTEAFF.

This clone was recorded once. V is TRBV5-8 and J is TRBJ1-2; 10 bases map to TRBD1. The CDR3 runs 15 residues. Germline V gives CDR1 SGHTS, CDR2 YDEGEE. Unmatched junction bases numbered 5, after V lost 3 bases and J lost 3 bases. The CDR3 region is CASSSTGGRYYGYTF. CDR3 nucleotides: TGTGCCAGCAGCTCGACAGGGGGCAGGTACTATGGCTACACCTTC.

Here the CDR3 reads CAISEAQGNYGYTF. The DNA of the CDR3 is TGTGCCATCAGTGAGGCACAGGGGAACTATGGCTACACCTTC. The chain has TRBV10-3 and TRBJ1-2; TRBD1 matches 7 bases. The CDR3 is 14 residues long. Trimming took 2 bases from V and 2 from J; bases not matched to a gene: 2. Germline V gene data show CDR1 as ENHRY and CDR2 as SYGVKD.

The CDR3 protein is CASSPSGTPGNTIYF. DNA for the CDR3: TGTGCCAGCAGCCCTTCTGGGACCCCTGGAAACACCATATATTTT. The V and J genes are TRBV3-1 (or the pseudogene TRBV3-2) and TRBJ1-3; the D gene is possibly TRBD1 (5 bases). Germline loops: CDR1 LGHDT, CDR2 YNNKEL (reference sequence). V was pared by 4 bases and J by 2 bases, with 12 bases between. The CDR3 runs to 15 residues.

The rearrangement joins TRBV15 to TRBJ2-7, with 9 bases lining up with TRBD2. Germline V gene data show CDR1 as LNHNV and CDR2 as YYDKDF (reference sequence). Trimming took 0 bases from V and 4 from J; bases not matched to a gene: 4. The CDR3 contains 15 residues. This chain's CDR3 is CATSRDPSGEYEQYF. The CDR3 DNA follows: TGTGCCACCAGCAGAGATCCTAGCGGGGAGTACGAGCAGTACTTC. The variable domain in full, completed from reference TRBV15 and TRBJ2-7, reads DAMVIQNPRYQVTQFGKPVTLSCSQTLNHNVMYWYQQKSSQAPKLLFHYYDKDFNNEADTPDNFQSRRPNTSFCFLDIRSPGLGDTAMYLCATSRDPSGEYEQYFGPGTRLTVT.

V gene TRBV7-8 combines with J gene TRBJ1-4, with D maybe TRBD1 (5 bases). The CDR3 totals 13 residues. The germline V gene has CDR1 SGHVS and CDR2 FQNEAQ. V was trimmed by 5 bases and J by 8 bases, leaving 12 bases between them. The CDR3 reads CASSTGIGEKLFF. CDR3 coding DNA: TGTGCCAGCAGCACAGGAATAGGCGAAAAACTGTTTTTT.

This sequence joins TRBV27 and TRBJ1-6; 7 positions agree with TRBD1. The germline gives CDR1 MNHEY, CDR2 SMNVEV (reference sequence). The V and J ends lost 4 bases and 6 bases, in that order; junction bases with no gene match: 6. The CDR3 runs to 15 residues. The CDR3 bases are TGTGCCAGCAGTTCCTACAGGGGATTTAATTCACCCCTCCACTTT. It encodes CASSSYRGFNSPLHF.

The chain joins TRBV4-3 to TRBJ1-2; D is unclear. Germline V CDR1 and CDR2: LGHNA, YSLEER. V was cut by 1 base and J by 8 bases, with 14 bases left in between. CDR3 size: 14 residues. In DNA, the CDR3 is TGCGCCAGCAGCCAAGGGTTCCACTTGGGGGGCTACACCTTC. This encodes CASSQGFHLGGYTF.

With respect to this clone: This specimen includes other DNA sequences encoding the same CDR3. The chain couples TRBV6-5 to TRBJ1-1, with unresolved D. CDR1 MNHEY and CDR2 SVGAGI come from the germline V gene. The CDR3 is 12 amino acids. V lost 6 bases and J 4 bases, leaving 9 bases between the germline ends. The CDR3 sequence is CASRGAGTEAFF. The CDR3 bases are TGTGCCAGCAGGGGTGCGGGCACTGAAGCTTTCTTT.

The chain combines TRBV9 with TRBJ1-6; D is unresolved. Between the trimmed V and J ends, which lost 0 bases and 0 bases, there was a span of 13 bases. Germline values: CDR1 SGDLS, CDR2 YYNGEE. This CDR3 contains 18 residues. CDR3 nucleotide sequence: TGTGCCAGCAGCGTAGCCGAAACCCGAAGCTCCTATAATTCACCCCTCCACTTT. As protein: CASSVAETRSSYNSPLHF.

The sample holds one count of this clone. The genes are TRBV16 and TRBJ2-1, with unresolved D. Trimming took off 1 base at V and 6 bases at J, with 10 bases between the two ends. The length of the CDR3 is 14 residues. Looked up from germline, CDR1 is KGHSY and CDR2 is FQNENV. The CDR3 coding sequence is TGTGCCAGCAGCCAATTCTTCGTGGGCAATGAGCAGTTCTTC. This sequence encodes CASSQFFVGNEQFF.

The chain employs TRBV5-1 and TRBJ1-1, with TRBD1 as a possible D gene (5 bases). V lost 0 bases, J lost 3 bases, and 15 bases lay in between. The CDR3 sequence is 16 residues long. Germline assignment: CDR1 SGHRS and CDR2 YFSETQ. The chain's CDR3 is CASSLGGGTTHTEAFF. CDR3 DNA: TGCGCCAGCAGCTTGGGTGGGGGGACGACTCACACTGAAGCTTTCTTT.

This chain joins TRBV30 and TRBJ1-3, with unresolved D. Germline values: CDR1 GTSNPN, CDR2 SVGIG (reference sequence). CDR3 size: 14 residues. V was shortened by 2 bases and J by 0 bases, with 8 bases between the two germline ends. Here the CDR3 DNA reads TGTGCCTGGAGTTACAGTTACTCTGGAAACACCATATATTTT. Its protein product is CAWSYSYSGNTIYF.

The chain uses TRBV3-1 (or the pseudogene TRBV3-2) and TRBJ2-1; 8 bases are shared with TRBD1. The germline gives CDR1 LGHDT, CDR2 YNNKEL (reference sequence). The CDR3 has 14 amino acids. V lost 4 bases, J lost 9 bases, and 8 bases stayed unmatched. In nucleotides, the CDR3 is TGTGCCAGCAGCCGAGGGACAGGCTGGGGTGAGCAGTTCTTC. Translating gives CASSRGTGWGEQFF.

This chain joins TRBV6-2 or TRBV6-3 and TRBJ1-1; the D gene is possibly TRBD1 (5 bases). CDR1 and CDR2 from the germline V gene are MNHEY and SVGEGT. The V end was cut by 6 bases, the J end by 5 bases, with 19 bases between. The CDR3 contains 15 residues. The CDR3 loop reads CASSPTWGSSTEAFF. For the CDR3, the DNA is TGTGCCAGCAGCCCTACGTGGGGGTCAAGTACTGAAGCTTTCTTT.

The sample holds a few counts of this clone. The chain recombines TRBV27 with TRBJ2-7, with TRBD2 matching over 14 bases. The trim removed 5 bases at V and 6 bases at J, leaving 6 bases unmatched. Germline assignment: CDR1 MNHEY and CDR2 SMNVEV (reference sequence). The length of the CDR3 is 15 residues. CDR3 nucleotide sequence: TGTGCCAGCAGTCATGGACTAGCGGGAGGTCGCGAGCAGTACTTC. Protein product: CASSHGLAGGREQYF.

V is TRBV7-2 and J is TRBJ2-5; TRBD2 aligns across 16 bases. The germline CDR1 and CDR2 sequences are SGHTA and FQGNSA. With 5 bases clipped from V and 2 bases from J, the junction kept 5 bases outside the gene matches. The CDR3 spans 17 residues. The CDR3: CASSPGLAGGSQETQYF. CDR3 nucleotides: TGTGCCAGCAGCCCGGGACTAGCGGGGGGGAGTCAAGAGACCCAGTACTTC.

This clone has more than one count but fewer than ten. The chain has TRBV19 and TRBJ1-2; D gene uncertain. Germline V gene data show CDR1 as LNHDA and CDR2 as SQIVND (reference sequence). Trimming took 3 bases from V and 1 from J, leaving 12 bases between them. This CDR3 has 15 amino acids. The CDR3 DNA reads as TGTGCCAGTAGTATCGTGGCAGTGAATAACTATGGCTACACCTTC. Translated: CASSIVAVNNYGYTF.